This entry describes one T cell receptor beta chain. Its specificity is unknown. Described time point: new active TB diagnosis, blood taken before or within 7 days of starting treatment. The data stem from a study of T cells in tuberculosis. Whole-study context: A South African cohort included IGRA-negative adolescents, latently infected IGRA-positive adolescents and adults with active tuberculosis. Blood was taken before or within 7 days of anti-tuberculosis therapy. Notes on the study in general: A GMM-specific repertoire classifier reached about 89% accuracy, AUROC roughly 0.87. Smaller distances to GMM-specific TCRs suggested their expansion in active tuberculosis.

Method: immunoSEQ multiplex PCR; TCRdb's copy keeps in-frame clones and lacks some. This sample has fewer than 35,000 clones, with about 84% found just once. The origin of this receptor is an adult with tuberculosis. Sample: PBMCs, taken at tuberculosis diagnosis.

The CDR3 reads CASRRGKEKLFF. Here the CDR3 DNA reads TGTGCCAGCAGAAGGGGCAAGGAAAAACTGTTTTTT. The chain has TRBV28 and TRBJ1-4; possibly TRBD1 for D (5 bases). The CDR3 is 12 amino acids. Germline V gene lookup returns CDR1 MDHEN and CDR2 SYDVKM. V lost 6 bases, J lost 8 bases, and 10 bases lay in between.